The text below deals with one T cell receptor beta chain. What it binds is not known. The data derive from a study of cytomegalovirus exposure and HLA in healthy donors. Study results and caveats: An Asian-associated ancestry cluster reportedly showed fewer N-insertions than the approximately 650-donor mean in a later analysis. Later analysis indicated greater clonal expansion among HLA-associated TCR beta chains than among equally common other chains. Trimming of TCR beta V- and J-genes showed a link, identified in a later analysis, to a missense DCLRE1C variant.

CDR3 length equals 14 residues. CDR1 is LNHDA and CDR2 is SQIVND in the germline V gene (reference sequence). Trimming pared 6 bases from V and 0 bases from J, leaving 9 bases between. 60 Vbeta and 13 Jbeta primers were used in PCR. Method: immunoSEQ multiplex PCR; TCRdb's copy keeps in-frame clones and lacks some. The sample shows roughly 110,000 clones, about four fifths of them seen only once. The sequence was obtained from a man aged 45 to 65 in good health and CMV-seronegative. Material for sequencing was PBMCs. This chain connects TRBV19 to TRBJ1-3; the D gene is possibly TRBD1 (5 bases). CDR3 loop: CASRNTGSGNTIYF. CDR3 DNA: TGTGCCAGTAGAAACACAGGCTCTGGAAACACCATATATTTT.